These 10 T cell receptor beta chains were sequenced from one sample in a study of shared clonotypes between healthy human individuals. Assay used: immunoSEQ multiplex PCR; TCRdb lists only in-frame clones, some missing. This table has about 2 million clones, 90% to 95% appearing once. The material sequenced was naive CD4+ T cells sorted from blood. Subset in this sample: CD45RA+ positively selected. These receptors all come from a man between 18 and 29 years old in good health.

The chain has TRBV5-1 and TRBJ2-1, with 8 positions matching TRBD2. V was pared by 2 bases and J by 3 bases, with 4 bases of the junction left unmatched. The length of the CDR3 is 15 residues. Germline V gene sequence: CDR1 SGHRS, CDR2 YFSETQ. The chain's CDR3 is CASSFLAGYYNEQFF. CDR3 sequence (DNA): TGCGCCAGCAGCTTCCTAGCGGGCTACTACAATGAGCAGTTCTTC.

Concerning this clone itself: The same CDR3 is also encoded by other DNA sequences in this sample. V and J are TRBV25-1 and TRBJ2-1; D gene unclear. Germline CDR1 MGHDK, CDR2 SYGVNS. This CDR3 region has 11 residues. V was clipped by 2 bases and J by 6 bases, with 2 bases between them. CDR3 nucleotides: TGTGCCAGCAGTGAAGGCAATGAGCAGTTCTTC. Amino acid sequence: CASSEGNEQFF.

The V gene is TRBV10-3, the J gene TRBJ2-1, with TRBD1 as a possible D gene (6 bases). Trimming stripped 3 bases from V and 7 bases from J, with 13 bases between. The germline V gene has CDR1 ENHRY and CDR2 SYGVKD. This CDR3 has 14 residues. Here the CDR3 DNA reads TGTGCCATCAGTGATCGGGCAGGGGATAATGAGCAGTTCTTC. Protein product: CAISDRAGDNEQFF.

The rearrangement links TRBV5-6 to TRBJ1-2; unclear D gene. The germline CDR1 and CDR2 sequences are SGHDT and YYEEEE. V lost 0 bases and J lost 14, with 20 bases in between. This CDR3 contains 14 residues. The CDR3 DNA reads TGTGCCAGCAGCTTGGACCCGGGCGTACCCCTCGGAACCTTC. This encodes CASSLDPGVPLGTF.

This chain uses TRBV7-6 with TRBJ1-6; D unresolved. The CDR3 is 12 amino acids. The V end lost 3 bases, the J end lost 6 bases, and 3 bases lay between the germline ends. Germline-derived CDR1 and CDR2 are SGHVS and FNYEAQ. CDR3 sequence: CASSLANSPLHF. The CDR3 nucleotides are TGTGCCAGCAGCTTGGCTAATTCACCCCTCCACTTT.

This chain links TRBV5-1 with TRBJ2-1, with D perhaps matching TRBD1 (5 bases). V was clipped by 2 bases and J by 0 bases, with 9 bases between them. Germline V CDR1 and CDR2: SGHRS, YFSETQ. This CDR3 comprises 15 residues. The CDR3 DNA reads TGCGCCAGCAGCTTACAGGTGACCTCCTACAATGAGCAGTTCTTC. It specifies CASSLQVTSYNEQFF.

J is TRBJ1-5 and V is TRBV6-1; 7 nucleotides match TRBD1. The CDR3 consists of 15 residues. V dropped 3 bases and J dropped 6; count of bases not matched to a gene: 8. CDR1 is MNHNS, CDR2 SASEGT, per germline. The CDR3 region is CASSETGSLIQPQHF. CDR3 bases: TGTGCCAGCAGTGAGACAGGGTCTTTAATTCAGCCCCAGCATTTT.

With regard to this clone: Within the sample, other DNA sequences also encode this same CDR3. This chain connects TRBV7-9 to TRBJ2-2; the D gene is possibly TRBD1 (6 bases). The CDR3 consists of 13 residues. CDR1 is SEHNR, CDR2 FQNEAQ, per germline (reference sequence). V dropped 2 bases and J dropped 6 bases, with 7 bases sitting between them. The CDR3 DNA is TGTGCCAGCAGCTTAACAGGGTCCGGGGAGCTGTTTTTT. Encoded protein: CASSLTGSGELFF.

The genes are TRBV30 and TRBJ1-1; TRBD1 aligns across 9 bases. Germline loops: CDR1 GTSNPN, CDR2 SVGIG (reference sequence). Trimming at V came to 2 bases and at J to 7 bases, leaving 8 bases not matched to a gene. This CDR3 has 14 residues. The CDR3 nucleotides read TGTGCCTGGAGTAAGGGGGACAGGGATCGTGAAGCTTTCTTT. It translates to CAWSKGDRDREAFF.

V and J are TRBV6-5 and TRBJ1-5; D is undetermined. Germline values: CDR1 MNHEY, CDR2 SVGAGI. The CDR3 contains 11 residues. The V end was cut by 6 bases, the J end by 9 bases, with 9 bases between. The CDR3 DNA is TGTGCCAGCAGCCCGGACGGGCCCCAGCATTTT. Translating it yields CASSPDGPQHF.